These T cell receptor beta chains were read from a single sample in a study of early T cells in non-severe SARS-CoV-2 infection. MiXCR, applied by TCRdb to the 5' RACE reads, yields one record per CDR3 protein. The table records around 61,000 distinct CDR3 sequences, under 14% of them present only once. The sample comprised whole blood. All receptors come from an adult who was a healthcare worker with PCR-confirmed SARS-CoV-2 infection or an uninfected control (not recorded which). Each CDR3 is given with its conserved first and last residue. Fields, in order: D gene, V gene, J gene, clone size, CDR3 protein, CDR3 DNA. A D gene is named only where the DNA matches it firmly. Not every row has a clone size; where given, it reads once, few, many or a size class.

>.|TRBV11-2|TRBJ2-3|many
CASSPNLGTDTQYF
TGTGCCAGCTCCCCGAACCTGGGCACAGATACGCAGTATTTT
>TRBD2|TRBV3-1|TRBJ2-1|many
CASSQAGGNNEQFF
TGTGCCAGCAGCCAAGCGGGGGGGAACAATGAGCAGTTCTTC
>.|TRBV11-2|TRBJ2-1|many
CASSLWGIVPYNEQFF
TGTGCCAGCAGCTTATGGGGGATAGTGCCCTACAATGAGCAGTTCTTC
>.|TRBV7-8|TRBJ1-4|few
CASSPGPGEKLFF
TGTGCCAGCAGCCCAGGACCGGGGGAAAAACTGTTTTTT
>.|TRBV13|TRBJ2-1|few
CASSLRSPSSYNEQFF
TGTGCCAGCAGCTTAAGGTCCCCGAGCTCCTACAATGAGCAGTTCTTC
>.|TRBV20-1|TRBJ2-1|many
CSAKTRTRDSNNEQFF
TGCAGTGCGAAGACGAGGACCCGTGACTCCAACAATGAGCAGTTCTTC
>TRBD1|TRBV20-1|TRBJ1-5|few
CSAGDSDQPQHF
TGCAGTGCTGGGGACAGCGATCAGCCCCAGCATTTT
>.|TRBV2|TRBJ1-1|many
CASSESLGQGIGFF
TGTGCCAGCAGTGAATCCCTCGGTCAGGGGATTGGTTTCTTT
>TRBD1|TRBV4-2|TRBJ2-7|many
CATFGTDAYEQYF
TGTGCCACATTTGGGACAGACGCCTACGAGCAGTACTTC
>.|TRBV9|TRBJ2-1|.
CASSVRDGVLSYNEQFF
TGTGCCAGCAGCGTCCGGGACGGGGTACTCTCCTACAATGAGCAGTTCTTC
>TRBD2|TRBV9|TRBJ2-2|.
CASSRNPGLAANTGELFF
TGTGCCAGCAGTCGGAATCCGGGACTAGCGGCTAACACCGGGGAGCTGTTTTTT
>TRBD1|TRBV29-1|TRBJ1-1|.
CSTATGTGTEAFF
TGCAGCACGGCGACGGGGACAGGGACCGAAGCTTTCTTT
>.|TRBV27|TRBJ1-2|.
CASRAAGAQGVGYGYTF
TGTGCCAGCAGGGCCGCCGGCGCACAGGGAGTCGGCTATGGCTACACCTTC
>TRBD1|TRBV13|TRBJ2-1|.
CASTPTGVAYNEQFF
TGTGCCAGCACCCCGACAGGGGTGGCCTACAATGAGCAGTTCTTC
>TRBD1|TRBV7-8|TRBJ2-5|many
CASSSRQGARWETQYF
TGTGCCAGCAGCTCTCGACAGGGGGCGCGTTGGGAGACCCAGTACTTC
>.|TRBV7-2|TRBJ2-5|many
CASSLTGGQETQYF
TGTGCCAGCAGCCTAACCGGGGGCCAAGAGACCCAGTACTTC
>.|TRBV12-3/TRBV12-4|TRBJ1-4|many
CASSRTDEKLFF
TGTGCCAGCAGCCGGACGGATGAAAAACTGTTTTTT
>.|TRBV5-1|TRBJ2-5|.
CASSLVGNPQETQYF
TGCGCCAGCAGCTTGGTGGGAAATCCTCAAGAGACCCAGTACTTC
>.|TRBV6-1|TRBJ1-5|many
CASDRGTLGNQPQHF
TGTGCCAGTGACCGGGGCACCTTAGGGAATCAGCCCCAGCATTTT
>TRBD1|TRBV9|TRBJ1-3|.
CASSPWTGGDTIYF
TGTGCCAGCAGCCCTTGGACAGGGGGGGACACCATATATTTT
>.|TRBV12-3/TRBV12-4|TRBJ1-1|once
CASSPDGYTEAFF
TGTGCCAGCAGTCCGGACGGCTACACTGAAGCTTTCTTT
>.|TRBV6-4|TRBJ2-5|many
CASSPRGGQETQYF
TGTGCCAGCAGTCCCAGAGGGGGCCAAGAGACCCAGTACTTC
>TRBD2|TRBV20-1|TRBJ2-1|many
CSAAGLAPNEQFF
TGCAGTGCCGCGGGACTAGCCCCCAATGAGCAGTTCTTC
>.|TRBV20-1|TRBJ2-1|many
CSASPRGDEQFF
TGCAGTGCTAGCCCCAGGGGGGATGAGCAGTTCTTC
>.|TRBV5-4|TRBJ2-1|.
CASSRGETYNEQFF
TGTGCCAGCAGCCGCGGGGAAACCTACAATGAGCAGTTCTTC
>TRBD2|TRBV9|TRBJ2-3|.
CASSVAAGGPTDTQYF
TGTGCCAGCAGCGTAGCGGCGGGGGGGCCAACAGATACGCAGTATTTT
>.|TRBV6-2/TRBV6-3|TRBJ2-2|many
CASSPGLENTGELFF
TGTGCCAGCAGTCCGGGACTGGAGAACACCGGGGAGCTGTTTTTT
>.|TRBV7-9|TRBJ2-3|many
CASSRESTDTQYF
TGTGCCAGCAGCCGGGAGAGCACAGATACGCAGTATTTT
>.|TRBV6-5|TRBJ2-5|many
CASSRTLRETQYF
TGTGCCAGCAGCCGGACTCTCCGGGAGACCCAGTACTTC